A single sample gave rise to the 17 T cell receptor beta chains below, sequenced in a study of beta chain features in type 1 diabetes. TCRB transcripts that were expressed got sequenced, as all of the isolated RNA had been reverse transcribed. The repertoire was sequenced with immunoSEQ multiplex PCR; TCRdb's copy has only in-frame clones and lacks some. The data contain under 150,000 clones, 15% to 20% of them singletons. No antigen is known for these receptors. General study results and limits: In all four CD4+ subsets, TCRB CDR3 length was significantly, moderately reduced in type 1 diabetes.

Sequences were obtained from central memory CD4+ T cells from blood. These receptors were obtained from a man aged 18-30 years with type 1 diabetes.

This clone has just a few counts. This chain uses TRBV18 with TRBJ2-3; D is perhaps TRBD1 or TRBD2 (6 bases each). CDR1 and CDR2 from the germline V gene are KGHSH and LQKENI. The V and J ends lost 0 bases and 5 bases respectively, with 15 bases between them. The CDR3 totals 16 residues. For the CDR3, the DNA is TGTGCCAGCTCACCACCGGGGGGCGGTTACGGAGATACGCAGTATTTT. This sequence encodes CASSPPGGGYGDTQYF.

This clone was counted ten times or more. V gene TRBV15 combines with J gene TRBJ2-3; possibly TRBD1 for D (6 bases). The CDR3 totals 16 residues. Germline lookup yields CDR1 LNHNV and CDR2 YYDKDF (reference sequence). V was pared by 5 bases and J by 1 base, with 16 bases between. CDR3: CATSLSLGQRTDTQYF. For the CDR3, the DNA is TGTGCCACCAGCCTGTCGTTAGGACAGCGCACAGATACGCAGTATTTT.

This clone came up many times. The chain employs TRBV15 and TRBJ2-1, with D uncertain. Trimming pared 8 bases from V and 4 bases from J, leaving 9 bases between. The CDR3 has 12 residues. Germline CDR1 is LNHNV and CDR2 is YYDKDF (reference sequence). The CDR3 spells CATDTSYNEQFF. The DNA for the CDR3 is TGTGCCACCGACACTTCTTACAATGAGCAGTTCTTC. The full variable domain, rest sourced from reference TRBV15 and TRBJ2-1, is DAMVIQNPRYQVTQFGKPVTLSCSQTLNHNVMYWYQQKSSQAPKLLFHYYDKDFNNEADTPDNFQSRRPNTSFCFLDIRSPGLGDTAMYLCATDTSYNEQFFGPGTRLTVL.

This clone was seen only a few times. The chain uses TRBV6-5 and TRBJ2-1; the match to TRBD2 covers 9 bases. Germline CDR1 and CDR2: MNHEY and SVGAGI. The CDR3 is made up of 16 amino acids. After removal of 0 bases from V and 5 bases from J, the junction contained 5 bases not matched to a gene. The CDR3 loop is CASSYSVVAGDNEQFF. DNA of the CDR3: TGTGCCAGCAGTTACTCAGTGGTAGCGGGGGACAATGAGCAGTTCTTC.

There are a few counts of this clone. This clone may be a read error of a much larger clone one base away. The CDR3 loop reads CSGDGMNYEQYF. CDR3 DNA: TGCAGCGGTGACGGCATGAACTACGAGCAGTACTTC. The genes are TRBV29-1 and TRBJ2-7; D unclear. Between the trimmed V and J ends, which lost 7 bases and 3 bases, there was a span of 13 bases. The CDR3 is 12 amino acids. Per germline, CDR1 SQVTM and CDR2 ANQGSEA.

This clone was recorded a few times. This rearrangement joins TRBV14 to TRBJ2-7; D may be TRBD2 (5 bases). From germline, CDR1 is SGHDN and CDR2 FVKESK. The CDR3 is 16 residues long. The V gene lost 1 base and the J gene lost 0 bases, with 13 bases spanning the gap. Here the CDR3 DNA reads TGTGCCAGCAGCCAAGGGCAGGAGCGGCCCTCCTACGAGCAGTACTTC. Translating gives CASSQGQERPSYEQYF.

This chain connects TRBV14 to TRBJ2-1; a possible D gene is TRBD1 (5 bases). This CDR3 contains 18 residues. Germline CDR1 and CDR2: SGHDN and FVKESK. Trimming took 1 base from V and 0 from J, leaving 16 bases between them. The CDR3: CASSQGLHRKSSYNEQFF. The CDR3 bases are TGTGCCAGCAGCCAAGGGCTCCACAGGAAGAGCTCCTACAATGAGCAGTTCTTC.

As for this clone: The sample contains more than one DNA sequence encoding this CDR3. The CDR3 coding sequence is TGTGCCAGCAGTGAAGGCGGGAGGGGCACAGATACGCAGTATTTT. Its translation is CASSEGGRGTDTQYF. J is TRBJ2-3 and V is TRBV25-1; 9 nucleotides agree with TRBD2. Germline V gene lookup returns CDR1 MGHDK and CDR2 SYGVNS. The CDR3 extends over 15 amino acids. The V gene end was trimmed by 2 bases and the J gene end by 1 base; junction bases not matched to a gene: 1.

V and J are TRBV19 and TRBJ1-2; D remains ambiguous. Germline V lookup: CDR1 LNHDA, CDR2 SQIVND (reference sequence). The V end lost 9 bases, the J end lost 0 bases, and 14 bases lay between the germline ends. The CDR3 consists of 14 residues. The CDR3: CASRIGRTNYGYTF. DNA for the CDR3: TGTGCCAGCCGGATCGGGAGGACTAACTATGGCTACACCTTC.

The chain links TRBV6-5 to TRBJ2-5, with D uncertain. The V end was cut by 4 bases, the J end by 4 bases, with 10 bases between. The CDR3 loop spans 13 amino acids. Germline loops: CDR1 MNHEY, CDR2 SVGAGI. The DNA for the CDR3 is TGTGCCAGCAGTTTATCTCGTCCAGAGACCCAGTACTTC. This encodes CASSLSRPETQYF.

The CDR3 DNA reads as TGCGCCAGCAGAACCGTCCTGGCCGGGGAGCTGTTTTTT. This codes for CASRTVLAGELFF. V usage is TRBV5-1 and J usage is TRBJ2-2; D uncertain. The germline V gene encodes CDR1 SGHRS and CDR2 YFSETQ. The length of the CDR3 is 13 residues. The germline V and J ends were trimmed by 5 bases and 6 bases, with 11 bases remaining between them.

This sequence joins TRBV18 and TRBJ2-1; 8 positions match TRBD2. Trimming removed 5 bases from V and 3 bases from J; junction bases left unmatched: 3. The CDR3 runs 14 residues. CDR1 and CDR2 (germline): KGHSH, LQKENI. The CDR3 reads CASSAGGNYNEQFF. Written as DNA, the CDR3 is TGTGCCAGCTCAGCGGGAGGTAACTACAATGAGCAGTTCTTC.

The table lists this clone with many counts. The chain joins TRBV7-3 to TRBJ2-3; D remains unclear. CDR1 is SGHTA, CDR2 FQGTGA, per germline. The CDR3 runs 15 residues. Trimming removed 1 base at V and 0 bases at J, with 8 bases between. The CDR3 reads CASSLMSASTDTQYF. The DNA of the CDR3 is TGTGCCAGCAGCTTAATGTCCGCTAGCACAGATACGCAGTATTTT.

The V and J genes are TRBV11-2 and TRBJ2-7, with a possible D match to TRBD1 (6 bases). This CDR3 comprises 12 residues. Trimming removed 4 bases at V and 7 bases at J, with 11 bases between. In germline, CDR1 is SGHAT, CDR2 FQNNGV. The CDR3 here is CASSSGVWEQYF. The CDR3 DNA reads TGTGCCAGCAGCTCAGGGGTATGGGAGCAGTACTTC. Using reference TRBV11-2 and TRBJ2-7 for the parts outside the CDR3, the full variable domain is EAGVAQSPRYKIIEKRQSVAFWCNPISGHATLYWYQQILGQGPKLLIQFQNNGVVDDSQLPKDRFSAERLKGVDSTLKIQPAKLEDSAVYLCASSSGVWEQYFGPGTRLTVT.

This clone was observed a few times. This chain uses TRBV6-1 with TRBJ2-3, with 9 nucleotides matching TRBD2. CDR3 size: 15 residues. CDR1 is MNHNS, CDR2 SASEGT, per germline. Trimming at V came to 6 bases and at J to 2 bases, leaving 6 bases not matched to a gene. The CDR3 here is CASRPTSGNTDTQYF. The CDR3 DNA reads TGTGCCAGCAGGCCGACTAGCGGTAACACAGATACGCAGTATTTT.

This clone was observed a handful of times. This sequence joins TRBV29-1 and TRBJ1-1; no reliable D call. The germline V gene has CDR1 SQVTM and CDR2 ANQGSEA. This CDR3 is 13 amino acids long. V dropped 3 bases and J dropped 1 base, with 9 bases sitting between them. The CDR3 sequence is CSVENPENTEAFF. The CDR3 DNA reads TGCAGCGTTGAGAACCCCGAGAACACTGAAGCTTTCTTT.

The chain links TRBV4-1 to TRBJ2-3; D uncertain. The V end was cut by 0 bases, the J end by 4 bases, with 8 bases between. CDR3 length: 14 residues. The V gene's germline CDR1 is MGHRA and CDR2 YSYEKL. CDR3: CASSQDRPADTQYF. Here the CDR3 DNA reads TGCGCCAGCAGCCAAGATCGCCCGGCAGATACGCAGTATTTT.